This T cell receptor (beta chain) stems from a study of graft-versus-host responses after intestinal transplantation. Study-wide context: For approximately three years after anti-thymocyte globulin induction, all recipients took tacrolimus and steroids. Overall study findings and caveats: In patients with graft-donor T cell macrochimerism, allograft graft-versus-host to host-versus-graft clonal ratios were high. Among recipient marrow samples, GvH clones were found; some appeared first in ileum or blood. There was an association between peak levels of circulating GvH clones and early post-transplant HvG declines.

Data came from immunoSEQ multiplex PCR; TCRdb stores just in-frame clones and leaves some out. The profile covers about 100,000 clones, with about 93% appearing a single time and roughly 6% taken by the ten largest. This CDR3 is 16 amino acids long. Per the germline V gene, CDR1 is SGHDN and CDR2 is FVKESK. Germline trimming cut 0 bases from V and 5 bases from J; bases unmatched to any gene: 7. Remarks on this clone: Its antigen is undetermined.

Here the sequenced sample was unstimulated CD8+ T cells sorted from spleen or lymph node cells, taken before intestinal transplant. This receptor was obtained from a human donor who received an intestinal transplant. The V and J genes are TRBV14 and TRBJ2-1; TRBD2 aligns across 7 bases. Here the CDR3 DNA reads TGTGCCAGCAGCCAAGAAGGAGCGGGGAAAAACAATGAGCAGTTCTTC. It encodes CASSQEGAGKNNEQFF.